This T cell receptor beta chain was retrieved from a study of blood T cell repertoires in COVID-19. Libraries were prepared by immunoSEQ multiplex PCR; TCRdb keeps only in-frame clonotypes and omits some of them. The sample includes 250,000 or so clones, 80% to 90% seen only once; the top ten take about 4.8%. Germline assignment: CDR1 MNHEY and CDR2 SMNVEV (reference sequence). The CDR3 consists of 14 residues. V shed 5 bases and J shed 4 bases, with 14 bases lying between them. This chain connects TRBV27 to TRBJ1-1, with D maybe TRBD1 (5 bases). The sequence derives from a woman in her 70s with acute or convalescent COVID-19. Sample: peripheral blood. The CDR3 DNA reads TGTGCCAGCAGTCCAGGGCTCCCTGGCACTGAAGCTTTCTTT. This translates into CASSPGLPGTEAFF.